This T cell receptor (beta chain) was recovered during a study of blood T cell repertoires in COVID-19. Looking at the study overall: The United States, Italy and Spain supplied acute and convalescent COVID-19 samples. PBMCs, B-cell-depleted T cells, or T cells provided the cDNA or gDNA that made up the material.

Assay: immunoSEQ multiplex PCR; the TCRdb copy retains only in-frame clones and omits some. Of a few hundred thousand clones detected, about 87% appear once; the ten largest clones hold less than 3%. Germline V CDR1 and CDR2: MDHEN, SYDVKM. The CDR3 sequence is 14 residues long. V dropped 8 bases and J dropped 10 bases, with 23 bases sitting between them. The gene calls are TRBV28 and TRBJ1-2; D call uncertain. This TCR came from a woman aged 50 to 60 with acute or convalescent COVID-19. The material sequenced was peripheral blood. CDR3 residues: CASGRVGAAIDYTF. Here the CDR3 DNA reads TGTGCCAGCGGCCGAGTAGGAGCGGCGATCGACTACACCTTC.